These 2 T cell receptor beta chains were sequenced from one sample in a study of blood T cell repertoires in COVID-19. The method was immunoSEQ multiplex PCR; TCRdb's version includes in-frame clones alone and lacks a portion of them. The sample has 90,000 to 100,000 clones, roughly four fifths seen once; the top ten hold 3.5% to 5%. Sequencing was carried out using peripheral blood. Every receptor here comes from a man between 60 and 75 years old with acute or convalescent COVID-19.

Only one count was recorded for this clone. J is TRBJ1-2 and V is TRBV27; a weak D match, TRBD1 (6 bases). The V end lost 6 bases, the J end lost 4 bases, and 12 bases lay between the germline ends. CDR3 size: 13 residues. CDR1 is MNHEY, CDR2 SMNVEV, per germline (reference sequence). CDR3 in amino acids: CASRRTGTYGYTF. The CDR3 nucleotides read TGTGCCAGCAGGAGAACAGGGACCTATGGCTACACCTTC.

This clone is categorized as medium-sized (0.01 to 0.1%). This chain uses TRBV12-5 with TRBJ1-1; TRBD1 might be the D (5 bases). The CDR3 is 13 amino acids. Germline CDR1 is LGHNT and CDR2 is FRNRAP. The germline V and J ends were trimmed by 5 bases and 1 base, with 8 bases remaining between them. CDR3 region: CASGLGQNTEAFF. Here the CDR3 DNA reads TGTGCTAGTGGTCTCGGACAGAACACTGAAGCTTTCTTT.